There are many counts of the clone carrying this TCR beta chain. The CDR3 extends over 14 amino acids. Trimming removed 4 bases at V and 2 bases at J, with 12 bases between. Looked up from germline, CDR1 is DFQATT and CDR2 is SNEGSKA (reference sequence). This record comes from a study of CD8 T cells in ankylosing spondylitis. The authors made TCR beta libraries by quantitative 5'-RACE with molecular barcodes. TCRdb re-derived calls from the 5' RACE reads in MiXCR, one entry per CDR3 protein. This sample has roughly 130,000 distinct CDR3 sequences; 6.5% to 8.5% occur once, and the top ten carry approximately 7%.

This TCR was sampled from a male donor with ankylosing spondylitis. Input material: synovial fluid, either unsorted or a sorted T cell fraction (not recorded which). The rearrangement links TRBV20-1 to TRBJ1-3; a possible D gene is TRBD1 (5 bases). The CDR3 coding sequence is TGCAGTGCTACCCTCGGGGGGGCTGGAAACACCATATATTTT. It yields the protein CSATLGGAGNTIYF.